The source of this TCR beta chain is a study of T cell responses to AZD1222 COVID-19 vaccine. Overall study findings and caveats: The donor cohort was predominantly white British with a female majority, and clonal diversity may have been underestimated. Targeting of unmutated variant regions was reportedly seen in nearly half of spike-specific TCRs. Vaccine-associated CD4 TCRs ranged over spike, dominating at 160-218 and 743-854. Spike-specific TCR breadth and depth were elevated following two AZD1222 doses.

To note about this clone: What it binds is unknown.

Assay used: immunoSEQ multiplex PCR; TCRdb lists only in-frame clones, some missing. In the table there are 160,000 or so clones, 80% to 90% of which are singletons. Deletions cut 4 bases from V and 7 bases from J, with 22 bases between. Germline assignment: CDR1 KGHDR and CDR2 SFDVKD. The CDR3 consists of 17 residues. Sequences were derived from peripheral blood, sampled after recovery from COVID-19. The chain recombines TRBV24-1 with TRBJ1-5, with a weak D call TRBD1 (6 bases). This receptor was identified in an adult who had recovered from COVID-19. CDR3 protein: CATSESRSNRDKQPQHF. CDR3 DNA sequence: TGTGCCACCAGTGAAAGTCGATCAAACAGGGATAAACAGCCCCAGCATTTT.